These 27 T cell receptor beta chains were all obtained from the same sample, sequenced in a study of shared clonotypes between healthy human individuals. Measured with immunoSEQ multiplex PCR; TCRdb has only the in-frame clones, and not every one. The sample contains millions of clones, roughly 91% of which appear only once. Only CD45RO-negative cells positively selected for CCR7 counted as naive CD8 cells, so terminally differentiated effector memory CD45RA+ cells were excluded. Sequences were obtained from naive CD8+ T cells from PBMCs. These receptor sequences come from a man aged 18 to 30 in good health. Some clones in this sample may be carry-over from other donors' samples.

The CDR3 DNA reads TGCGCCAGCAGGCCATCCCGGGACAGGGGTTTAAACACCGGGGAGCTGTTTTTT. This translates into CASRPSRDRGLNTGELFF. The chain uses TRBV4-3 and TRBJ2-2, with 10 bases identical to TRBD1. CDR3 length equals 18 residues. Germline values: CDR1 LGHNA, CDR2 YSLEER. The V segment lost 6 bases and the J segment 2 bases; nucleotides outside the gene matches: 12.

The chain couples TRBV11-3 to TRBJ2-1; TRBD2 agrees at 12 bases. The CDR3 runs to 16 residues. Germline values: CDR1 SGHNT, CDR2 YENEEA. V lost 8 bases and J lost 3; bases outside the gene matches: 8. This CDR3 reads CASARSSGRVYNEQFF. The CDR3 nucleotides read TGTGCCAGCGCGCGTTCTAGCGGGAGGGTCTACAATGAGCAGTTCTTC.

The chain links TRBV14 to TRBJ2-7, with 8 bases aligning to TRBD2. V was pared by 3 bases and J by 5 bases, with 9 bases of the junction left unmatched. From germline, CDR1 is SGHDN and CDR2 FVKESK. The CDR3 consists of 15 residues. The CDR3 reads CASSHPWTSSDEQYF. CDR3 coding DNA: TGTGCCAGCAGCCACCCCTGGACTAGCTCAGACGAGCAGTACTTC.

J is TRBJ1-4 and V is TRBV28, with D possibly matching TRBD1 (5 bases). From germline, CDR1 is MDHEN and CDR2 SYDVKM. V lost 7 bases and J 3 bases, leaving 18 bases between the germline ends. The CDR3 contains 16 residues. DNA of the CDR3: TGTGCCAGCAAAGGGCCTCCCGACAGTTCTAATGAAAAACTGTTTTTT. This sequence encodes CASKGPPDSSNEKLFF.

The chain employs TRBV27 and TRBJ1-5; D uncertain. V gave up 5 bases and J gave up 3 bases, with 20 bases separating them. The germline CDR1 and CDR2 sequences are MNHEY and SMNVEV (reference sequence). The CDR3 consists of 17 residues. CDR3: CASSTPARTEFNQPQHF. CDR3 nucleotide sequence: TGTGCCAGCAGTACCCCAGCTCGGACGGAATTCAATCAGCCCCAGCATTTT.

This clone was seen a single time. V and J are TRBV9 and TRBJ1-5; the D is unclear. The CDR3 has 13 residues. Trimming took off 3 bases at V and 2 bases at J, with 6 bases between the two ends. Germline CDR1 reads SGDLS; CDR2 reads YYNGEE. The CDR3 bases are TGTGCCAGCAGCGGGATCGGCAATCAGCCCCAGCATTTT. This sequence encodes CASSGIGNQPQHF. Full variable domain (rest looked up from reference TRBV9 and TRBJ1-5): DSGVTQTPKHLITATGQRVTLRCSPRSGDLSVYWYQQSLDQGLQFLIQYYNGEERAKGNILERFSAQQFPDLHSELNLSSLELGDSALYFCASSGIGNQPQHFGDGTRLSIL.

The chain combines TRBV5-5 with TRBJ2-1; 7 nucleotides agree with TRBD2. V shed 0 bases and J 6 bases; nucleotides not matched to a gene: 6. Looked up from germline, CDR1 is SGHKS and CDR2 is YYEKEE (reference sequence). The CDR3 has 15 amino acids. The DNA for the CDR3 is TGTGCCAGCAGCTTGGGGCGGGAGTGGGGCAATGAGCAGTTCTTC. Translated: CASSLGREWGNEQFF.

The V call is TRBV29-1, the J call TRBJ2-7, with 7 bases aligning to TRBD1. Germline V gene lookup returns CDR1 SQVTM and CDR2 ANQGSEA. V was pared by 6 bases and J by 0 bases, with 8 bases of the junction left unmatched. The CDR3 extends over 14 amino acids. The CDR3 region is CSVQGGHLSYEQYF. CDR3 coding DNA: TGCAGCGTCCAAGGGGGCCACCTCTCCTACGAGCAGTACTTC.

This clone was seen a single time. Other DNA sequences from this sample encode an identical CDR3 as well. The CDR3 reads CASAGSYEQYF. In DNA form, the CDR3 reads TGTGCCAGTGCCGGCTCCTACGAGCAGTACTTC. The V and J genes are TRBV13 and TRBJ2-7; no firm D call. The germline V gene encodes CDR1 PRHDT and CDR2 FYEKMQ (reference sequence). This CDR3 has 11 residues. The V end lost 9 bases, the J end lost 0 bases, and 6 bases lay between the germline ends.

V gene TRBV27 combines with J gene TRBJ2-2; TRBD2 aligns across 9 bases. Germline loops: CDR1 MNHEY, CDR2 SMNVEV (reference sequence). The CDR3 has 14 amino acids. Unmatched junction bases numbered 2, after V lost 4 bases and J lost 5 bases. The CDR3 protein is CASSYGLATGELFF. The CDR3 nucleotides read TGTGCCAGCAGTTATGGACTAGCGACCGGGGAGCTGTTTTTT.

The chain is built from TRBV9 and TRBJ1-1; maybe TRBD1 (5 bases). V lost 1 base, J lost 1 base, and 11 bases lay in between. The CDR3 length is 15 residues. Germline CDR1 and CDR2: SGDLS and YYNGEE. CDR3 loop: CASSVSRDGNTEAFF. The CDR3 DNA reads TGTGCCAGCAGCGTATCCCGGGACGGGAACACTGAAGCTTTCTTT.

The genes are TRBV4-2 and TRBJ2-7; 9 bases are shared with TRBD2. There are 18 residues in the CDR3. CDR1 and CDR2 from the germline V gene are LGHNA and YNFKEQ. With V trimmed by 0 bases and J by 1 base, 10 bases remained unmatched. The CDR3, as DNA: TGTGCCAGCAGCCAAGATCTTTGGGGACTAGCTATTTCCTACGAGCAGTACTTC. Translation gives CASSQDLWGLAISYEQYF.

V usage is TRBV7-9 and J usage is TRBJ2-1; D is ambiguous. CDR3 length equals 14 residues. CDR1 and CDR2 from the germline V gene are SEHNR and FQNEAQ (reference sequence). V shed 5 bases and J shed 1 base, with 9 bases lying between them. The CDR3 here is CASSEGWSYNEQFF. CDR3 bases: TGTGCCAGCAGCGAAGGCTGGTCCTACAATGAGCAGTTCTTC.

The gene calls are TRBV30 and TRBJ1-5, with D tentatively TRBD1 (6 bases). Trimming removed 1 base from V and 7 bases from J, with 11 bases in between. The germline V gene encodes CDR1 GTSNPN and CDR2 SVGIG (reference sequence). The CDR3 sequence is 13 residues long. CDR3 DNA sequence: TGTGCCTGGAGTGAGGGGGTGAACCAGCCCCAGCATTTT. This translates into CAWSEGVNQPQHF.

The chain uses TRBV6-1 and TRBJ2-1; the match to TRBD2 covers 11 bases. This CDR3 spans 18 amino acids. V lost 1 base, J lost 2 bases, and 7 bases stayed unmatched. Germline loops: CDR1 MNHNS, CDR2 SASEGT. As DNA, the CDR3 is TGTGCCAGCAGTGAAGGTAGCGGGAGGGCCTCAACCTACAATGAGCAGTTCTTC. Its translation: CASSEGSGRASTYNEQFF.

This chain links TRBV15 with TRBJ2-1, with 13 positions matching TRBD2. CDR1 and CDR2 (germline): LNHNV, YYDKDF (reference sequence). The CDR3 extends over 17 amino acids. Germline trimming cut 5 bases from V and 8 bases from J; bases unmatched to any gene: 12. The CDR3 coding sequence is TGTGCCACCAGCCGGGACCGGACTAGCGGGAGTCGTGATGAGCAGTTCTTC. This sequence encodes CATSRDRTSGSRDEQFF.

V and J are TRBV30 and TRBJ1-2; 8 bases align to TRBD1. CDR1 and CDR2 from the germline V gene are GTSNPN and SVGIG (reference sequence). CDR3 length equals 16 residues. Unmatched junction bases numbered 8, after V lost 0 bases and J lost 2 bases. As DNA, the CDR3 is TGTGCCTGGAGTGTACGCCGGACAGGGTGGAACTATGGCTACACCTTC. Residues: CAWSVRRTGWNYGYTF.

The chain uses TRBV9 and TRBJ2-7, with no clear D. Looked up from germline, CDR1 is SGDLS and CDR2 is YYNGEE. CDR3 size: 13 residues. Trimming pared 3 bases from V and 2 bases from J, leaving 9 bases between. The CDR3 DNA sequence: TGTGCCAGCAGCGCCGGCCCCGCCTACGAGCAGTACTTC. Encoded protein: CASSAGPAYEQYF.

The chain has TRBV29-1 and TRBJ1-2, with D maybe TRBD1 (5 bases). V shed 7 bases and J shed 4 bases, with 10 bases lying between them. This CDR3 has 11 residues. The germline V gene encodes CDR1 SQVTM and CDR2 ANQGSEA. CDR3 protein: CSAGTVYGYTF. DNA of the CDR3: TGCAGCGCAGGGACTGTCTATGGCTACACCTTC.

This clone turned up a few times. The chain combines TRBV4-1 with TRBJ2-7; TRBD1 matches 7 bases. Unmatched junction bases numbered 2, after V lost 2 bases and J lost 1 base. The CDR3 is 14 amino acids. CDR1 and CDR2 (germline): MGHRA, YSYEKL. CDR3 loop: CASSQQTGSYEQYF. DNA of the CDR3: TGCGCCAGCAGCCAACAGACAGGGTCCTACGAGCAGTACTTC.

Comments on this clone: A read error is possible here, since a much larger clone lies one base away. Additional DNA sequences in this sample encode the identical CDR3. The chain joins TRBV27 to TRBJ1-5, with TRBD1 matching over 7 bases. Trimming at V came to 6 bases and at J to 7 bases, leaving 3 bases not matched to a gene. Germline assignment: CDR1 MNHEY and CDR2 SMNVEV (reference sequence). The CDR3 spans 12 residues. CDR3 loop: CASSLGGQPQHF. In DNA, the CDR3 is TGTGCCAGCAGCTTAGGGGGCCAGCCCCAGCATTTT.

The chain is built from TRBV9 and TRBJ2-1, with D tentatively TRBD1 or TRBD2 (5 bases each). The CDR3 extends over 15 amino acids. Between the trimmed V and J ends, which lost 3 bases and 9 bases, there was a span of 19 bases. The germline V gene has CDR1 SGDLS and CDR2 YYNGEE. This CDR3 reads CASSASGTSQTEQFF. The CDR3 coding sequence is TGTGCCAGCAGCGCCTCCGGGACCTCACAGACTGAGCAGTTCTTC.

With regard to this clone: Other DNA sequences in the same sample also yield this CDR3. V usage is TRBV7-9 and J usage is TRBJ2-7; 9 nucleotides match TRBD1. V was clipped by 5 bases and J by 7 bases; unmatched bases: 6. The CDR3 runs to 13 residues. The germline V gene encodes CDR1 SEHNR and CDR2 FQNEAQ (reference sequence). The CDR3 bases are TGTGCCAGCAGCCCCGGGACAGGGTATGAGCAGTACTTC. Residues: CASSPGTGYEQYF.

This sequence joins TRBV7-9 and TRBJ1-2; 8 bases line up with TRBD1. The V gene end was trimmed by 9 bases and the J gene end by 8 bases; junction bases not matched to a gene: 8. CDR3 length equals 12 residues. Germline V CDR1 and CDR2: SEHNR, FQNEAQ (reference sequence). CDR3 coding DNA: TGTGCCAGTGCAGGGGGCGCAGAGGGCTACACCTTC. It specifies CASAGGAEGYTF.

The gene calls are TRBV6-6 and TRBJ2-1; TRBD2 matches at 11 bases. This CDR3 contains 14 residues. Trimming took 8 bases from V and 4 from J; bases not matched to a gene: 4. The germline V gene has CDR1 MNHNY and CDR2 SVGAGI (reference sequence). The CDR3 sequence is CASCLAGGYNEQFF. DNA for the CDR3: TGTGCCAGCTGTCTAGCGGGAGGATACAATGAGCAGTTCTTC.

The chain combines TRBV28 with TRBJ2-6; the D is unclear. Trimming removed 1 base at V and 0 bases at J, with 7 bases between. The CDR3 consists of 16 residues. Germline V gene data show CDR1 as MDHEN and CDR2 as SYDVKM. CDR3 residues: CASSLYRSSGANVLTF. In DNA form, the CDR3 reads TGTGCCAGCAGTTTATACCGGAGCTCTGGGGCCAACGTCCTGACTTTC.

CDR3 in amino acids: CASSYLRGPYEQYF. The CDR3 DNA follows: TGTGCCAGCAGTTACCTCAGGGGCCCCTACGAGCAGTACTTC. This chain joins TRBV6-5 and TRBJ2-7; possible D gene TRBD1, 6 bases. This CDR3 region has 14 residues. Germline-derived CDR1 and CDR2 are MNHEY and SVGAGI. Trimming pared 2 bases from V and 2 bases from J, leaving 10 bases between.